These T cell receptor beta chains were read from a single sample in a study of blood T cell repertoires in COVID-19. Profiling relied on immunoSEQ multiplex PCR, and the TCRdb table lists in-frame clones only, not all of them. This sample yields approximately 80,000 clones, of which under 80% are seen a single time; roughly 15% belongs to the top ten. The specimen sequenced was peripheral blood. The receptors come from a human donor in a cohort sampled during active COVID-19. Each CDR3 is given with its conserved first and last residue. The order of the fields is J gene, V gene, clone size, D gene, CDR3 protein, CDR3 DNA. D genes are given only for firm matches. The size field is filled for only some rows; it gives once, few, many or a size class.

>TRBJ2-1|TRBV24-1|few|TRBD1
CATSDWDRADEQFF
TGTGCCACCAGTGATTGGGACAGGGCCGATGAGCAGTTCTTC
>TRBJ2-1|TRBV6-5|-|-
CASIQQGLGEQFF
TGTGCCAGCATACAGCAGGGTCTAGGAGAGCAGTTCTTC
>TRBJ2-7|TRBV19|-|-
CASSISRTASSSYEQYF
TGTGCCAGTAGTATATCTCGGACAGCAAGCTCTTCCTACGAGCAGTACTTC
>TRBJ2-5|TRBV19|-|-
CASSIVSLGEKTQYF
TGTGCCAGTAGTATAGTCTCCCTCGGGGAGAAGACCCAGTACTTC
>TRBJ2-1|TRBV7-8|-|-
CASTIILRDIGHNEQFF
TGTGCCAGCACCATAATATTACGGGACATAGGTCACAATGAGCAGTTCTTC
>TRBJ2-3|TRBV28|once|TRBD1
CASRGGTGFARDTQYF
TGTGCCAGCAGGGGAGGGACAGGGTTTGCTAGAGATACGCAGTATTTT
>TRBJ1-5|TRBV19|-|TRBD1
CASSIFGTDNQPQHF
TGTGCCAGTAGTATATTCGGGACAGACAATCAGCCCCAGCATTTT
>TRBJ1-4|TRBV10-1|-|TRBD1
CASSDLGQGNEKLFF
TGCGCCAGCAGTGATTTGGGACAGGGGAATGAAAAACTGTTTTTT
>TRBJ1-2|TRBV5-6|-|TRBD1
CASSWNTRGLDGYTF
TGTGCCAGCAGCTGGAATACCAGGGGGCTGGATGGCTACACCTTC
>TRBJ1-1|TRBV7-6|-|-
CASSLAGVRNTEAFF
TGTGCCAGCAGCTTAGCAGGGGTGAGGAACACTGAAGCTTTCTTT
>TRBJ2-7|TRBV3-1/TRBV3-2|-|-
CASSLGPGEQYF
TGTGCCAGCAGCCTAGGGCCGGGGGAGCAGTACTTC
>TRBJ2-7|TRBV5-1|-|TRBD1
CASSDLQGYEQYF
TGCGCCAGCAGTGATCTACAGGGGTACGAGCAGTACTTC
>TRBJ1-1|TRBV14|-|TRBD1
CASSSNRGVGNTEAFF
TGTGCCAGCAGCTCAAACAGGGGGGTCGGGAACACTGAAGCTTTCTTT